This TCR beta chain was sequenced in a study of response to subunit inactivated influenza vaccine listed by TCRdb under 2018. Regarding the study in general: Deep quantitative profiling of the T cell receptor repertoire was used in the study to follow responses to a trivalent subunit inactivated influenza vaccine.

Preparation of the library involved RT-PCR. For sequencing, an Illumina HiSeq 2500 was employed. The public reads were reprocessed in TCRdb via fastp at Q25 and MiXCR, keeping in-frame beta chains. Each entry merges the rows of one CDR3 protein and shows their most common DNA and genes. This sample lists 500,000 or so distinct CDR3 sequences; around 9.9% were detected once. Less than 15% of the sample is held by the ten biggest clonotypes. Of note for this clonotype: The specificity of this receptor is unknown. This may stem from a read error, because a much larger clone lies one nucleotide away.

Paper-wide results and their limitations: According to the authors, only a limited number of new T cells may be recruited by each seasonal influenza vaccination.

The label giving this sample's time point can be read as: 40 to 45 days after influenza vaccine administration. The CDR3 numbers 13 residues from cysteine through phenylalanine. Only the CDR3 DNA is retained, 39 bases long and in frame from the first base. V is reduced by 5 bases and J by 3 bases, leaving a spacing of 11 bases between them. This TCR derives from a middle-aged man who received an inactivated influenza vaccine. Donor details come from another sample of the same person, matched by shared clones. The chain couples TRBV12-3 or TRBV12-4 to TRBJ2-7; the D gene is unclear. The sequenced sample was PBMCs from blood, obtained 45 days after vaccination. The DNA reads as follows: TGTGCCAGCAGTCAGGACGATTACTACGAGCAGTACTTC. Translated, this gives CASSQDDYYEQYF.